This T cell receptor (beta chain) derives from a study of blood T cell repertoires in COVID-19. V lost 6 bases and J 3 bases, leaving 14 bases between the germline ends. This CDR3 has 14 amino acids. Germline V gene lookup returns CDR1 MNHNY and CDR2 SVGAGI (reference sequence). Here immunoSEQ multiplex PCR was the method, and the copy in TCRdb shows in-frame clones only, minus some. The sample records some 320,000 clones, roughly 90% being singletons. This sequence originates from a man between 60 and 75 years old who had recovered from COVID-19. Input material: PBMCs or T cells enriched from blood (not recorded which). This chain links TRBV6-6 with TRBJ1-2, with TRBD1 as a possible D gene (5 bases). CDR3 region: CASSLPDTDYGYTF. CDR3 DNA sequence: TGTGCCAGCAGCCTACCGGACACAGACTATGGCTACACCTTC.